This TCR beta chain derives from a study of blood T cells in healthy people across ages. Overall study results and limits: A greater number of naive CD4+ cells and higher diversity distinguished long-lived donors from aged donors.

Samples each yielded at least 5 micrograms of total RNA. The second PCR ran about 6 to 12 cycles with a sample-barcoded 5' primer and J-beta primers. Unique molecular identifiers of 12 random nucleotides labeled each cDNA. TCRdb redid the calling of the 5' RACE reads with MiXCR, one entry per CDR3 protein. The data hold 1,300,000 or so distinct CDR3 sequences, with around 59% observed a single time. This clonotype was observed a few times. As yet, its antigen is unknown. The CDR3 is 12 residues long. Germline-derived CDR1 and CDR2 are DFQATT and SNEGSKA (reference sequence). Trimming took 6 bases from V and 2 from J, leaving 9 bases between them.

This sequence was found in a man between 18 and 29 years old in good health. This chain links TRBV20-1 with TRBJ2-3; no firm D call. Sequencing was done on a sample of blood. CDR3 DNA sequence: TGCAGTGCCCCCAGGAACACAGATACGCAGTATTTT. Amino acids: CSAPRNTDTQYF.